This T cell receptor (beta chain) comes out of a study of monozygotic twins with inflammatory bowel disease. The study's findings and limits: It was in IBD patients that TCRbeta diversity (inverse Simpson) was lower than in healthy co-twins. Perhaps reflecting limited power, concordant and discordant twins did not differ in repertoire similarity. What may have added variability to patient repertoires is that immunosuppressive treatments differed.

Looked up from germline, CDR1 is ENHRY and CDR2 is SYGVKD. This CDR3 is 13 amino acids long. As concerns this clonotype: Antigen unknown.

Template switching appended UMIs that held a 6-nucleotide sample barcode. For each CDR3 protein, TCRdb gives one entry from its re-call of the 5' RACE reads, without DNA. This sample carries a few hundred thousand distinct CDR3 sequences, with less than 2% going to the ten biggest clones. Sequencing was carried out using blood. This chain links TRBV10-3 with TRBJ2-1. The TCR sequence derives from a human donor with ulcerative colitis or Crohn's disease, or a healthy co-twin of an affected twin (not recorded which). This CDR3 is CAISEAVYNEQFF.